This T cell receptor beta chain was sequenced during a study of CD8+CD57+ T cells in acquired aplastic anemia. About the research overall: Sorted CD4+ and CD8+ cells gave a mean 3.2 ug DNA, range 0.2 to 27.4 ug. Whole-study results and caveats: Patients had roughly 31 CD8+ CDR3 sequences in common with controls (the shared set). Significant differences in CD8+ Simpson's diversity were not observed between patients and controls.

CD8+CD57+ cell expansion, shown by flow cytometry, had occurred in the patients selected for sequencing. All patients were therapy-naive when blood was sampled. Germline CDR1 is SGHRS and CDR2 is YFSETQ. The CDR3 runs to 14 residues. Of note for this clonotype: Its target is not known. This may be a read error: a much more frequent sequence differs by one nucleotide.

Using genomic DNA as the template, TCR beta VDJ and CDR3 profiling was carried out. TCRdb passed the reads through MiXCR, listing each CDR3 protein once. The sample shows approximately 150,000 distinct CDR3 sequences, around half of them seen only once. This clonotype was sampled from a human donor with aplastic anemia. The rearrangement joins TRBV5-1 to TRBJ1-1; a weak D match, TRBD1 (6 bases). Sequenced: sorted CD4+, CD8+, or CD8+CD57+ T cells (not recorded which) from PBMCs. This CDR3 reads CASGFTGWDTEAFF. The CDR3 DNA reads TGCGCCAGCGGCTTTACAGGGTGGGACACTGAAGCTTTCTTT.